This TCR delta chain stems from a study of delta chains in infants with herpesvirus infections (dated by TCRdb to 2022 to 2025). For the wider study: From birth, the study prospectively followed a Ugandan infant birth cohort to characterize gammadelta T cell responses to primary cytomegalovirus (CMV) infection. Infant blood samples were grouped into approximate age categories of 1.5, 4, 8 and 12 months. In infants who were infected with CMV after birth, the study searched for a public fetal Vdelta1/Vgamma8 gammadelta TCR clonotype. gammadelta TCRs were sequenced from PBMC of 18 CMV-infected infants (one congenitally infected) and under ten CMV-uninfected infants with enough sample available. Belgian fetal and cord blood gammadelta TCR data that had been published previously were included solely for comparison and were not produced in this cohort.

The paper as a whole reports these results and caveats: Public-clonotype frequency among Vdelta1 cells appeared to be inversely correlated with age at infection and was observed to decay rapidly, seemingly without persisting beyond around two months. The authors acknowledged a small sample size and a lack of race- or environment-matched controls, because almost all Ugandans acquire CMV before adulthood. The public clonotype was detected only at the first time point after infection and was not found in uninfected infants or in infants infected after 120 days. Of under 20 CMV-infected infants, several carried the public Vdelta1 clonotype: the congenitally infected infant plus three who were infected postnatally before 120 days of age. The public clonotype might still be present below the detection limit in CMV-uninfected infants.

In Kampala, Uganda, pregnant women receiving prenatal care were recruited and their infants were enrolled, and documentation of maternal HIV status was required. Weekly visits were made to families, and infant clinical information, oral swabs and peripheral blood were collected beginning at 6 weeks of age and every 4 months thereafter. Blood was drawn into heparin tubes, and PBMC were isolated via Ficoll-Paque density gradient centrifugation and then cryopreserved. This clone is medium-sized (0.01 to 0.1%) in terms of sample share. There is no known antigen for this receptor. The input lacks base qualities; no much larger clone sits a single base away. CDR1 and CDR2 are read off the germline V gene as GEAIGNYY and EKD. The germline ends are 10 bases apart after V is trimmed by 2 bases and J by 0 bases. Including the terminal cysteine and phenylalanine, the CDR3 comprises 17 residues. CDR3 DNA only is kept here, 51 bases in frame from base 1.

Library preparation used RT-PCR. To generate TCR cDNA, PBMC RNA underwent reverse transcription with SuperScript II using gamma-chain- and delta-chain-specific primers. The cDNA was purified with AMPure XP beads, then amplified and indexed with Illumina adapters using the Nextera XT Index Kit. Sequencing of gammadelta TCR libraries was carried out on an Illumina MiSeq using a V2 300-cycle kit. As for the original processing: Using MiXCR v2.1.12, CDR3 sequences were assembled, and reads were mapped onto D, J and V genes obtained from GenBank. VDJtools v1.2.1 was used to carry out repertoire analyses of the CDR3 clonotypes. For TCRdb, the public reads were processed anew by CATT, and duplicate DNA sequences were folded into one row. TCRdb's processing, not the study's, gives the V and J calls here. A total of roughly 1,400 delta-chain clones appear in this sample, 6.9% of them only once. Roughly a tenth of the sample rests with the top ten.

The V gene is TRDV2 and the J gene is TRDJ3; the D gene cannot be named for sure. The source was peripheral blood, collected at time point 1 of longitudinal follow-up. This sequence was found in a human donor who was a Ugandan infant, either HIV-exposed or HIV-unexposed (not recorded which). The nucleotide sequence reads TGTGCCTGTGACAATATCCGGCACTCCTGGGACACCCGACAGATGTTTTTC. It translates as CACDNIRHSWDTRQMFF.